The 20 T cell receptor beta chains in this list originate from one sample, sequenced in a study of identical twins. TCRdb fed the 5' RACE reads into MiXCR, producing one record per CDR3 protein. This sample has approximately 590,000 distinct CDR3 sequences, with around a tenth found just once. These data were also reused for a study on yellow fever vaccine responses in identical twins.

The specimen was PBMCs. These receptors all stem from a woman aged 18-29 years in good health.

This clonotype was seen a few times. The chain combines TRBV7-9 with TRBJ1-2; D remains unclear. Between the trimmed V and J ends, which lost 5 bases and 7 bases, there was a span of 14 bases. The CDR3 extends over 13 amino acids. Germline V gives CDR1 SEHNR, CDR2 FQNEAQ (reference sequence). The CDR3 sequence: CASSPTATGGYTF. CDR3 bases: TGTGCCAGCAGCCCAACAGCGACGGGTGGCTACACCTTC.

This clonotype has ten or more counts. The J gene is TRBJ2-3, the V gene TRBV28, with TRBD2 matching over 9 bases. This CDR3 contains 17 residues. Trimming at V came to 3 bases and at J to 2 bases, leaving 9 bases not matched to a gene. Germline V gene lookup returns CDR1 MDHEN and CDR2 SYDVKM. Written as DNA, the CDR3 is TGTGCCAGCAGTTTTCGGGTTAGCGGGAGAGACACAGATACGCAGTATTTT. Protein sequence: CASSFRVSGRDTDTQYF.

This clonotype came up a few times. The chain links TRBV29-1 to TRBJ2-5, with 10 bases that match TRBD2. The CDR3 length is 16 residues. The V gene end was trimmed by 6 bases and the J gene end by 2 bases; junction bases not matched to a gene: 12. The germline V gene encodes CDR1 SQVTM and CDR2 ANQGSEA. The DNA of the CDR3 is TGCAGCGTCCGGGACCCGAGGACTAGCGGACAAGAGACCCAGTACTTC. This gives the protein CSVRDPRTSGQETQYF.

The chain uses TRBV20-1 and TRBJ2-3; D unclear. This CDR3 has 14 amino acids. Trimming pared 3 bases from V and 0 bases from J, leaving 10 bases between. The germline V gene encodes CDR1 DFQATT and CDR2 SNEGSKA (reference sequence). DNA of the CDR3: TGCAGTGCTAGCCCCGGTGTCAGCACAGATACGCAGTATTTT. Translating gives CSASPGVSTDTQYF.

The chain recombines TRBV28 with TRBJ2-1; 8 bases match TRBD1. V trimming: 1 base; J trimming: 4 bases; junction bases outside the gene matches: 9. The CDR3 has 17 residues. The germline gives CDR1 MDHEN, CDR2 SYDVKM. The CDR3 loop is CASSLYKRDRSYNEQFF. In DNA form, the CDR3 reads TGTGCCAGCAGTTTATATAAAAGGGACAGGTCATACAATGAGCAGTTCTTC.

The chain is built from TRBV4-3 and TRBJ2-7; 7 nucleotides match TRBD1. J was trimmed by 12 bases and V by 0 bases; bases with no gene match: 11. The CDR3 is 14 amino acids. Germline CDR1 reads LGHNA; CDR2 reads YSLEER. CDR3 sequence reads: CASSQDTTGPEMYF. CDR3 DNA sequence: TGCGCCAGCAGCCAAGATACGACAGGGCCGGAGATGTACTTC.

This clonotype was counted only a few times. The chain has TRBV7-9 and TRBJ2-1; weak D call: TRBD2 (5 bases). V lost 5 bases and J 7 bases, leaving 12 bases between the germline ends. The length of the CDR3 is 13 residues. Germline values: CDR1 SEHNR, CDR2 FQNEAQ (reference sequence). CDR3 nucleotides: TGTGCCAGCAGCATACCGAGGGCGAATGAGCAGTTCTTC. This encodes CASSIPRANEQFF.

The table lists this clonotype with a few counts. The genes are TRBV6-1 and TRBJ2-5; D is unresolved. Germline assignment: CDR1 MNHNS and CDR2 SASEGT. V gave up 4 bases and J gave up 1 base, with 16 bases separating them. The CDR3 length is 16 residues. In DNA form, the CDR3 reads TGTGCCAGCAGTGCGGACCTTCACCACCTCCAAGAGACCCAGTACTTC. This encodes CASSADLHHLQETQYF.

The chain links TRBV20-1 to TRBJ1-2; D uncertain. Germline V gene lookup returns CDR1 DFQATT and CDR2 SNEGSKA (reference sequence). This CDR3 comprises 11 residues. CDR3: CIAPFRGGYTF. The DNA of the CDR3 is TGCATAGCCCCTTTTCGGGGTGGCTACACCTTC.

The J gene is TRBJ2-1, the V gene TRBV6-2 or TRBV6-3; a weak D match, TRBD2 (5 bases). Trimming stripped 6 bases from V and 7 bases from J, with 16 bases between. Germline V lookup: CDR1 MNHEY, CDR2 SVGEGT. The CDR3 runs to 14 residues. CDR3: CASRGVLGVNEQFF. In DNA form, the CDR3 reads TGTGCCAGCAGGGGCGTTCTCGGGGTTAATGAGCAGTTCTTC.

This rearrangement joins TRBV14 to TRBJ2-7; 10 bases fit TRBD2. CDR1 and CDR2 from the germline V gene are SGHDN and FVKESK. This CDR3 region has 16 residues. The V segment lost 0 bases and the J segment 4 bases; nucleotides outside the gene matches: 6. The CDR3 loop is CASSQDLSSGSYEQYF. CDR3 sequence (DNA): TGTGCCAGCAGCCAAGATTTGTCTAGCGGGAGTTACGAGCAGTACTTC.

This clonotype was seen a few times. The V and J genes are TRBV5-1 and TRBJ2-1, with 8 bases aligning to TRBD2. The CDR3 contains 18 residues. Germline V lookup: CDR1 SGHRS, CDR2 YFSETQ. The J segment lost 0 bases and the V segment lost 2 bases, leaving 10 bases of the junction unmatched. CDR3 protein: CASSFSGGTSNSYNEQFF. Here the CDR3 DNA reads TGCGCCAGCAGCTTCTCTGGGGGGACTAGTAACTCCTACAATGAGCAGTTCTTC.

The chain uses TRBV20-1 and TRBJ2-1, with TRBD2 identical over 12 bases. The V and J ends lost 4 bases and 10 bases, in that order; junction bases with no gene match: 5. The CDR3 is 13 residues long. CDR1 and CDR2 (germline): DFQATT, SNEGSKA (reference sequence). The CDR3 nucleotides read TGCAGTGCTACTAGCGGGAGGGCCAGCGAGCAGTTCTTC. As protein: CSATSGRASEQFF.

This clonotype was counted ten times or more. Compared with germline, one end of the junction differs, possibly owing to a read error. V gene TRBV7-7 combines with J gene TRBJ2-7; D remains ambiguous. In germline, CDR1 is SSHAT, CDR2 FNYEAQ (reference sequence). The CDR3 runs 13 residues. The CDR3 DNA follows: TGTGCTAGCAGCTTCGATGAAACCTACGAGCAGTACTTC. Protein: CASSFDETYEQYF.

The chain links TRBV19 to TRBJ2-1; no clear D. The germline CDR1 and CDR2 sequences are LNHDA and SQIVND (reference sequence). V lost 9 bases, J lost 2 bases, and 11 bases lay in between. The CDR3 spans 13 residues. In DNA, the CDR3 is TGTGCCAGCGCCATAGGACCCTACAATGAGCAGTTCTTC. As protein: CASAIGPYNEQFF.

This clonotype has only a few counts. This chain links TRBV4-3 with TRBJ2-1; perhaps TRBD2 as D (6 bases). CDR3 size: 14 residues. V gave up 0 bases and J gave up 9 bases, with 12 bases separating them. CDR1 is LGHNA, CDR2 YSLEER, per germline. The CDR3, as DNA: TGCGCCAGCAGCCAAGAACGGGGACTTGTTGAGCAGTTCTTC. It specifies CASSQERGLVEQFF.

This clonotype was counted ten times or more. The chain couples TRBV20-1 to TRBJ2-3, with 8 bases lining up with TRBD2. CDR1 and CDR2 (germline): DFQATT, SNEGSKA (reference sequence). V gave up 6 bases and J gave up 1 base; unmatched junction bases: 3. The CDR3 loop spans 13 amino acids. CDR3 sequence reads: CSAETSGTDTQYF. Written as DNA, the CDR3 is TGCAGTGCCGAGACTAGCGGCACAGATACGCAGTATTTT.

This clonotype was detected ten times or more. The chain has TRBV11-2 and TRBJ2-5, with D perhaps matching TRBD1 or TRBD2 (7 bases each). This CDR3 is built from 14 residues. Germline V gene data show CDR1 as SGHAT and CDR2 as FQNNGV. V gave up 3 bases and J gave up 4 bases, with 12 bases separating them. The chain's CDR3 is CASSLGGGGETQYF. DNA of the CDR3: TGTGCCAGCAGCTTGGGAGGGGGCGGAGAGACCCAGTACTTC.

This clonotype came up a few times. The gene calls are TRBV5-1 and TRBJ2-7, with TRBD1 identical over 9 bases. The CDR3 length is 19 residues. Germline lookup yields CDR1 SGHRS and CDR2 YFSETQ. V lost 0 bases to trimming and J lost 4 bases; unmatched junction nucleotides: 17. CDR3 in DNA: TGCGCCAGCAGCTTGGAAGGACAGGGGTTCGGTAGCGGAAATTACGAGCAGTACTTC. The encoded protein is CASSLEGQGFGSGNYEQYF.

The chain joins TRBV20-1 to TRBJ2-7; a possible D gene is TRBD2 (6 bases). V lost 5 bases and J 5 bases, leaving 16 bases between the germline ends. Germline V gene lookup returns CDR1 DFQATT and CDR2 SNEGSKA (reference sequence). The CDR3 sequence is 13 residues long. The CDR3 reads CSAGEVWGNEQYF. CDR3 nucleotides: TGCAGTGCTGGGGAGGTCTGGGGCAACGAGCAGTACTTC.